This T cell receptor (beta chain) was identified during a study of blood T cell repertoires in COVID-19. Source study methods: Reference gene primer amplification yielded estimated nucleated cell counts. Sequencing was performed with immunoSEQ multiplex PCR; in TCRdb, only in-frame clones are kept and a portion is missing. The V and J calls and clone size were taken over from that table, and D and trimming were inferred from the DNA. The top ten hold approximately 2.5% of the sample, which has 250,000 to 300,000 clones, just over 90% seen once. This CDR3 is 14 amino acids long. V was pared by 4 bases and J by 1 base, with 7 bases between. Germline V gives CDR1 SNHLY, CDR2 FYNNEI.

The sequence derives from a woman aged 35 to 49 with acute COVID-19. The chain recombines TRBV2 with TRBJ2-2; weak D call: TRBD2 (6 bases). Material: PBMCs or T cells enriched from blood (not recorded which). DNA for the CDR3: TGTGCCAGCAGTGGGCGGGAGAACACCGGGGAGCTGTTTTTT. Translated: CASSGRENTGELFF.